Listed below are T cell receptor beta chains from one sample, sequenced in a study of long-term antiretroviral therapy in people with HIV. Some clones are missing from TCRdb's copy, which holds only in-frame ones; the method was immunoSEQ multiplex PCR. Of approximately 31,000 clones detected, roughly 87% appear once; the ten largest clones hold about an eighth. The sample in question was unsorted PBMCs, obtained 1.1 years after starting antiretroviral therapy. The receptors come from a young man with HIV. CDR3s include the opening cysteine and the closing phenylalanine or tryptophan. D genes are given only for firm matches. Size values are once, few and many counts, or a class for expanded clones, and some rows have none.

j_call: TRBJ1-2; d_call: .; v_call: TRBV6-6; clone_size: .; cdr3_nt: TGTGCCAGCAGTTCGGCAGCTAACTATGGCTACACCTTC; cdr3_aa: CASSSAANYGYTF
j_call: TRBJ2-1; d_call: .; v_call: TRBV27; clone_size: .; cdr3_nt: TGTGCCAGCAGTTTACCCCCGTTGGTGGGTTCGCACAATGAGCAGTTCTTC; cdr3_aa: CASSLPPLVGSHNEQFF
j_call: TRBJ2-7; d_call: .; v_call: TRBV14; clone_size: .; cdr3_nt: TGTGCCAGCCGGGCGCGGGGGCGCAGCGAGCAGTACTTC; cdr3_aa: CASRARGRSEQYF
j_call: TRBJ2-6; d_call: .; v_call: TRBV6-1; clone_size: .; cdr3_nt: TGTGCCAGCAGTACCGACAGCTCTGGGGCCAACGTCCTGACTTTC; cdr3_aa: CASSTDSSGANVLTF
j_call: TRBJ2-1; d_call: TRBD2; v_call: TRBV4-3; clone_size: .; cdr3_nt: TGCGCCAGCAGCCAAAGCGGGAGGGATGATGAGCAGTTCTTC; cdr3_aa: CASSQSGRDDEQFF
j_call: TRBJ2-2; d_call: .; v_call: TRBV5-1; clone_size: .; cdr3_nt: TGCGCCAGCAGCTTGGTACTGGCGTCCACCGGGGAGCTGTTTTTT; cdr3_aa: CASSLVLASTGELFF
j_call: TRBJ1-1; d_call: .; v_call: TRBV15; clone_size: .; cdr3_nt: TGTGCCACCAGCAGGGCCGGGGACACTGAAGCTTTCTTT; cdr3_aa: CATSRAGDTEAFF
j_call: TRBJ1-5; d_call: .; v_call: TRBV27; clone_size: .; cdr3_nt: TGTGCCAGCAGAATCGGACAGCTCAATCAGCCCCAGCATTTT; cdr3_aa: CASRIGQLNQPQHF
j_call: TRBJ1-3; d_call: TRBD1; v_call: TRBV5-6; clone_size: .; cdr3_nt: TGTGCCAGCAGCCCGACAGGGACTGGAAACACCATATATTTT; cdr3_aa: CASSPTGTGNTIYF
j_call: TRBJ2-7; d_call: .; v_call: TRBV11-2; clone_size: .; cdr3_nt: TGTGCCAGCAGCCACCCCCGAGGTCGGAACGAGCAGTACTTC; cdr3_aa: CASSHPRGRNEQYF
j_call: TRBJ2-1; d_call: .; v_call: TRBV29-1; clone_size: .; cdr3_nt: TGCAGCGTCGCCGACCTAGCGAGAGAAATATACAATGAGCAGTTCTTC; cdr3_aa: CSVADLAREIYNEQFF
j_call: TRBJ1-3; d_call: .; v_call: TRBV15; clone_size: .; cdr3_nt: TGTGCCACCAGCAGGGTAGACAGTGGAAACACCATATATTTT; cdr3_aa: CATSRVDSGNTIYF
j_call: TRBJ2-5; d_call: TRBD1; v_call: TRBV7-9; clone_size: .; cdr3_nt: TGTGCCAGCAGCCTGGACAGGGAACGGGAGACCCAGTACTTC; cdr3_aa: CASSLDRERETQYF
j_call: TRBJ1-5; d_call: .; v_call: TRBV7-8; clone_size: few; cdr3_nt: TGTGCCAGCAGCGACGGGGCAAATCAGCCCCAGCATTTT; cdr3_aa: CASSDGANQPQHF
j_call: TRBJ1-6; d_call: TRBD1; v_call: TRBV7-9; clone_size: .; cdr3_nt: TGTGCCAGCAGCTTGAGACAGGGGTCGAATTCACCCCTCCACTTT; cdr3_aa: CASSLRQGSNSPLHF
j_call: TRBJ1-2; d_call: .; v_call: TRBV20-1; clone_size: .; cdr3_nt: TGCAGTGCTAGGGGTTATGGCTACACCTTC; cdr3_aa: CSARGYGYTF
j_call: TRBJ2-5; d_call: .; v_call: TRBV2; clone_size: .; cdr3_nt: TGTGCCAGCAGTGAGAGGGTGGTGGAAGAGACCCAGTACTTC; cdr3_aa: CASSERVVEETQYF
j_call: TRBJ1-1; d_call: .; v_call: TRBV15; clone_size: .; cdr3_nt: TGTGCCACCAGCAGACAGGGGCACACTGAAGCTTTCTTT; cdr3_aa: CATSRQGHTEAFF
j_call: TRBJ2-7; d_call: .; v_call: TRBV7-7; clone_size: once; cdr3_nt: TGTGCTAGCAGCCCCGGGCACTATGCCTACGAGCAGTACTTC; cdr3_aa: CASSPGHYAYEQYF
j_call: TRBJ2-7; d_call: TRBD1; v_call: TRBV6-5; clone_size: .; cdr3_nt: TGTGCCAGCAGTTATGGGCAGGGGGTCATGTCCCAGTACTTC; cdr3_aa: CASSYGQGVMSQYF
j_call: TRBJ1-1; d_call: .; v_call: TRBV2; clone_size: .; cdr3_nt: TGTGCCAGCAGGACCCCCGGGACGGTGAACACTGAAGCTTTCTTT; cdr3_aa: CASRTPGTVNTEAFF
j_call: TRBJ2-7; d_call: TRBD2; v_call: TRBV4-1; clone_size: .; cdr3_nt: TGCGCCAGCAGCCAAGGGTCTAGCGGGACCATAATCTACGAGCAGTACTTC; cdr3_aa: CASSQGSSGTIIYEQYF
j_call: TRBJ2-1; d_call: TRBD1; v_call: TRBV7-8; clone_size: .; cdr3_nt: TGTGCCAGCAGCCTCGGGACAGGGACTTTCAATGAGCAGTTCTTC; cdr3_aa: CASSLGTGTFNEQFF
j_call: TRBJ1-1; d_call: TRBD1; v_call: TRBV18; clone_size: .; cdr3_nt: TGTGCCAGCTCACCGACAGGGTCTGAAGCTTTCTTT; cdr3_aa: CASSPTGSEAFF
j_call: TRBJ2-7; d_call: .; v_call: TRBV10-3; clone_size: .; cdr3_nt: TGTGCCATCAGTGAGTCGCGGCAGGCCCTCTCCTACGAGCAGTACTTC; cdr3_aa: CAISESRQALSYEQYF
j_call: TRBJ1-4; d_call: .; v_call: TRBV2; clone_size: once; cdr3_nt: TGTGCCAGCGGCGAGACTAATGAAAAACTGTTTTTT; cdr3_aa: CASGETNEKLFF
j_call: TRBJ1-1; d_call: .; v_call: TRBV9; clone_size: .; cdr3_nt: TGTGCCAGCAGCGTCGCAGAGGTGGGCACTGAAGCTTTCTTT; cdr3_aa: CASSVAEVGTEAFF
j_call: TRBJ2-7; d_call: TRBD2; v_call: TRBV27; clone_size: few; cdr3_nt: TGTGCCAGCAGTTACGCGGGAGGGCCGTACGAGCAGTACTTC; cdr3_aa: CASSYAGGPYEQYF
j_call: TRBJ2-5; d_call: .; v_call: TRBV9; clone_size: few; cdr3_nt: TGTGCCAGCGGTAGTAGCGATGAGACCCAGTACTTC; cdr3_aa: CASGSSDETQYF
j_call: TRBJ1-1; d_call: .; v_call: TRBV28; clone_size: .; cdr3_nt: TGTGCCAGCAGTTTGCGGACAGCCGAAGCTTTCTTT; cdr3_aa: CASSLRTAEAFF
j_call: TRBJ2-1; d_call: .; v_call: TRBV28; clone_size: .; cdr3_nt: TGTGCCAGCTATCCCCCGTTTAGCTCCTACAATGAGCAGTTCTTC; cdr3_aa: CASYPPFSSYNEQFF
j_call: TRBJ2-7; d_call: TRBD2; v_call: TRBV5-1; clone_size: .; cdr3_nt: TGCGCCAGCAGACCGGGACTAGCAACCTACGAGCAGTACTTC; cdr3_aa: CASRPGLATYEQYF
j_call: TRBJ1-5; d_call: TRBD1; v_call: TRBV5-1; clone_size: .; cdr3_nt: TGCGCCAGCAGCTTAGTCCCGGGACAGGGGAATCAGCCCCAGCATTTT; cdr3_aa: CASSLVPGQGNQPQHF
j_call: TRBJ2-7; d_call: TRBD1; v_call: TRBV18; clone_size: .; cdr3_nt: TGTGCCAGCTCAACCAGACAGGGATCCTACGAGCAGTACTTC; cdr3_aa: CASSTRQGSYEQYF
j_call: TRBJ1-1; d_call: TRBD1; v_call: TRBV18; clone_size: .; cdr3_nt: TGTGCCAGCTCACGACTCGACAGGGGAGACACTGAAGCTTTCTTT; cdr3_aa: CASSRLDRGDTEAFF
j_call: TRBJ1-2; d_call: .; v_call: TRBV4-2; clone_size: .; cdr3_nt: TGTGCCAGCAGCCAAGTAGGCTATGGCTACACCTTC; cdr3_aa: CASSQVGYGYTF
j_call: TRBJ1-4; d_call: TRBD1; v_call: TRBV10-3; clone_size: .; cdr3_nt: TGTGCCATCAGTGTGGGCCTCGGACAGGGTAATGAAAAACTGTTTTTT; cdr3_aa: CAISVGLGQGNEKLFF
j_call: TRBJ2-1; d_call: .; v_call: TRBV9; clone_size: once; cdr3_nt: TGTGCCAGCAGCGCAGCCCCCAATGAGCAGTTCTTC; cdr3_aa: CASSAAPNEQFF
j_call: TRBJ2-2; d_call: .; v_call: TRBV28; clone_size: .; cdr3_nt: TGTGCCAGCAGTTTAGGGGGGCGGGAGATACGGACCGGGGAGCTGTTTTTT; cdr3_aa: CASSLGGREIRTGELFF
j_call: TRBJ1-5; d_call: .; v_call: TRBV27; clone_size: few; cdr3_nt: TGTGCCAGCAGAACCACAGGGTACGGTCAGCCCCAGCATTTT; cdr3_aa: CASRTTGYGQPQHF
j_call: TRBJ2-3; d_call: .; v_call: TRBV13; clone_size: .; cdr3_nt: TGTGCCAGCAGCTCAACCGGGATTCAAGGAGATACGCAGTATTTT; cdr3_aa: CASSSTGIQGDTQYF
j_call: TRBJ1-1; d_call: .; v_call: TRBV2; clone_size: medium-sized; cdr3_nt: TGTGCCAGCAGGCGGACGACGGATTTGAACACTGAAGCTTTCTTT; cdr3_aa: CASRRTTDLNTEAFF
j_call: TRBJ1-2; d_call: TRBD1; v_call: TRBV5-1; clone_size: .; cdr3_nt: TGCGCCAGCAGCGCGACAGGGCTCGGGAACTATGGCTACACCTTC; cdr3_aa: CASSATGLGNYGYTF
j_call: TRBJ1-2; d_call: .; v_call: TRBV4-1; clone_size: .; cdr3_nt: TGCGCCAGCAGCCCCCAGGGCACGACTGGGTATGGCTACACCTTC; cdr3_aa: CASSPQGTTGYGYTF
j_call: TRBJ2-5; d_call: .; v_call: TRBV5-1; clone_size: .; cdr3_nt: TGCGCCAGCAGCTACGGTGCGGGCGGCGAGACCCAGTACTTC; cdr3_aa: CASSYGAGGETQYF
j_call: TRBJ2-5; d_call: .; v_call: TRBV12-5; clone_size: .; cdr3_nt: TGTGCTAGTGCCCCGGATACCTGGGGGACGGAGACCCAGTACTTC; cdr3_aa: CASAPDTWGTETQYF
j_call: TRBJ2-1; d_call: TRBD1; v_call: TRBV19; clone_size: .; cdr3_nt: TGTGCCAGTACTGACAAATGGGACAGCTCCTACAATGAGCAGTTCTTC; cdr3_aa: CASTDKWDSSYNEQFF
j_call: TRBJ2-1; d_call: .; v_call: TRBV5-5; clone_size: .; cdr3_nt: TGTGCCAGCAGCTTCTCAGGGATGCAGTTCTTC; cdr3_aa: CASSFSGMQFF
j_call: TRBJ2-1; d_call: .; v_call: TRBV7-9; clone_size: .; cdr3_nt: TGTGCCAGCAGCGGAAACCGGGAGCAGTTCTTC; cdr3_aa: CASSGNREQFF
j_call: TRBJ1-4; d_call: TRBD1; v_call: TRBV29-1; clone_size: .; cdr3_nt: TGCAGCGTCGAATACCCAAACCAGGGGGATAATGAAAAACTGTTTTTT; cdr3_aa: CSVEYPNQGDNEKLFF
j_call: TRBJ2-1; d_call: .; v_call: TRBV5-1; clone_size: .; cdr3_nt: TGCGCCAGCAGCCGAGACAGAGTTTCCTACAATGAGCAGTTCTTC; cdr3_aa: CASSRDRVSYNEQFF
j_call: TRBJ1-1; d_call: .; v_call: TRBV6-5; clone_size: few; cdr3_nt: TGTGCCAGCAGTTACGGAGTTCCATCAATGAACACTGAAGCTTTCTTT; cdr3_aa: CASSYGVPSMNTEAFF
j_call: TRBJ1-5; d_call: TRBD1; v_call: TRBV19; clone_size: .; cdr3_nt: TGTGCCAGTAGTACCACAGGGGGCGGAGGCAATCAGCCCCAGCATTTT; cdr3_aa: CASSTTGGGGNQPQHF
j_call: TRBJ2-7; d_call: TRBD1; v_call: TRBV28; clone_size: .; cdr3_nt: TGTGCCAGCAGTTTAGGCCAGGGGGCAGGGGAGCAGTACTTC; cdr3_aa: CASSLGQGAGEQYF
j_call: TRBJ2-5; d_call: .; v_call: TRBV11-3; clone_size: .; cdr3_nt: TGTGCCAGCAGCTTAGGTGGGGTAAACCAAGAGACCCAGTACTTC; cdr3_aa: CASSLGGVNQETQYF